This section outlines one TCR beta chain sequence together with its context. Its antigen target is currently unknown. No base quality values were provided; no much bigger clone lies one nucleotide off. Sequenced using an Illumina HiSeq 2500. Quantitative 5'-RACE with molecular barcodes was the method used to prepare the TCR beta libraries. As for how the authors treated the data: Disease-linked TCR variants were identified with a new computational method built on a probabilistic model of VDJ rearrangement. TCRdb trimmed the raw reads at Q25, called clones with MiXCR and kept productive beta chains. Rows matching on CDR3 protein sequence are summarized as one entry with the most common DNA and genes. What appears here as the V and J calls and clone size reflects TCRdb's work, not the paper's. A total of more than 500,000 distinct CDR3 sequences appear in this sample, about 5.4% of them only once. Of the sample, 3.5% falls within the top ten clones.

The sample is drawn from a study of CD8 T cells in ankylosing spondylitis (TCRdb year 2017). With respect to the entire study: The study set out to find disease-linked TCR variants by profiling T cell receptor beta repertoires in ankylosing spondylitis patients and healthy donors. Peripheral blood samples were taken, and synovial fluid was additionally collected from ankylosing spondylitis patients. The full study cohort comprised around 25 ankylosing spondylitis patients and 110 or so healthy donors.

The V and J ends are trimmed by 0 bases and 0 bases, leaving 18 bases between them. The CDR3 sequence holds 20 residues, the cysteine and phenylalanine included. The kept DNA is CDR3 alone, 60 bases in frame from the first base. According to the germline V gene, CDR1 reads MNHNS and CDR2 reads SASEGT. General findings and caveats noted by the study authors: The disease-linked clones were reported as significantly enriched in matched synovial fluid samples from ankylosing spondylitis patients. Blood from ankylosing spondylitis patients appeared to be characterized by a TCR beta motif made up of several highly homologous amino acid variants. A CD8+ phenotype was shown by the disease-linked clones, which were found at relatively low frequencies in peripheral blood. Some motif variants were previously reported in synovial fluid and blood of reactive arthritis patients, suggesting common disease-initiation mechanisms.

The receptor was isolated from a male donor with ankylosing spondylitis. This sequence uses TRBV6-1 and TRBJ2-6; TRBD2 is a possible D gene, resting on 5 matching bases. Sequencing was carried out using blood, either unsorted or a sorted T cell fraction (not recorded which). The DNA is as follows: TGTGCCAGCAGTGAAGCCGGAAGGTCTAGACGGGACTCTGGGGCCAACGTCCTGACTTTC. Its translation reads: CASSEAGRSRRDSGANVLTF.